One sample yielded the 25 T cell receptor beta chains listed below, sequenced in a study of T-cell memory formation after mild COVID-19. TCRdb redid the calling of the 5' RACE reads with MiXCR, one entry per CDR3 protein. The sample holds about 240,000 distinct CDR3 sequences, 8% to 9.5% seen once. Input material: PBMCs or a T cell subset sorted from them (not recorded which). These receptors all come from a man in his late teens or twenties who had mild COVID-19 (a few samples of this study predate the infection). Cell type and time point are not known.

The genes are TRBV12-3 or TRBV12-4 and TRBJ1-2; a weak D match, TRBD1 (6 bases). There are 16 residues in the CDR3. The V end lost 7 bases, the J end lost 7 bases, and 25 bases lay between the germline ends. CDR3 protein: CASTHSNRAGIFGYTF. The CDR3 region has the DNA TGTGCCAGCACCCACTCAAACAGGGCTGGGATCTTTGGCTACACCTTC.

In this sample, this clonotype turned up a few times. This rearrangement joins TRBV7-2 to TRBJ2-5, with 7 bases that match TRBD2. The CDR3 covers 13 residues. CDR1 is SGHTA and CDR2 is FQGNSA in the germline V gene. The V gene end was trimmed by 11 bases and the J gene end by 1 base; junction bases not matched to a gene: 7. CDR3 sequence reads: CAVQRGPQETQYF. CDR3 DNA: TGTGCCGTTCAGCGGGGACCCCAAGAGACCCAGTACTTC. Using reference TRBV7-2 and TRBJ2-5 for the parts outside the CDR3, the full variable domain is GAGVSQSPSNKVTEKGKDVELRCDPISGHTALYWYRQSLGQGLEFLIYFQGNSAPDKSGLPSDRFSAERTGGSVSTLTIQRTQQEDSAVYLCAVQRGPQETQYFGPGTRLLVL.

The V and J genes are TRBV4-1 and TRBJ1-6; D might be TRBD1 (5 bases). The CDR3 runs 15 residues. V shed 5 bases and J shed 9 bases, with 17 bases lying between them. Germline V lookup: CDR1 MGHRA, CDR2 YSYEKL. The DNA for the CDR3 is TGCGCCAGCAGCTTTAGGGGTTCTCCTAGTTCACCCCTCCACTTT. It yields the protein CASSFRGSPSSPLHF.

This clonotype was seen only a few times. The J gene is TRBJ1-1, the V gene TRBV16; D is uncertain. The CDR3 is 12 residues long. V lost 4 bases to trimming and J lost 6 bases, with 9 bases between them. The V gene's germline CDR1 is KGHSY and CDR2 FQNENV. The CDR3 DNA follows: TGTGCCAGCAGCCGGTTTTCGGCTGAAGCTTTCTTT. The encoded protein is CASSRFSAEAFF.

This clonotype was seen more than once but under ten times. The chain couples TRBV30 to TRBJ1-6; D remains unclear. The CDR3 has 14 residues. Trimming left V 7 bases short and J 0 bases short, with 10 bases between. Germline-derived CDR1 and CDR2 are GTSNPN and SVGIG (reference sequence). The CDR3 spells CALDQSSYNSPLHF. Here the CDR3 DNA reads TGTGCCTTGGACCAAAGCTCCTATAATTCACCCCTCCACTTT.

The rearrangement uses TRBV12-5 and TRBJ2-3; D is ambiguous. This CDR3 region has 13 residues. Germline V lookup: CDR1 LGHNT, CDR2 FRNRAP. V was pared by 1 base and J by 14 bases, with 16 bases between. The CDR3 here is CASGLGSGLPMYF. In DNA form, the CDR3 reads TGTGCTAGTGGTTTGGGATCGGGCCTCCCGATGTATTTT.

This clonotype was detected a few times. The V call is TRBV5-1, the J call TRBJ2-2; TRBD1 might be the D (6 bases). With 4 bases removed from V and 5 bases from J, the gap between germline ends came to 15 bases. CDR1 and CDR2 from the germline V gene are SGHRS and YFSETQ. The CDR3 has 15 residues. The CDR3, as DNA: TGCGCCAGCAGCCAGACTAACAGGGAAACCGGGGAGCTGTTTTTT. Translating it yields CASSQTNRETGELFF.

This clonotype was counted ten times or more. The CDR3 protein is CASSLAYGTDTQYF. The CDR3 DNA is TGTGCCAGCAGCCTAGCGTACGGCACAGATACGCAGTATTTT. The chain joins TRBV12-3 or TRBV12-4 to TRBJ2-3; tentatively, D is TRBD2 (6 bases). Trimming removed 6 bases at V and 1 base at J, with 11 bases between. This CDR3 spans 14 amino acids.

A few counts support this clonotype. V and J are TRBV6-5 and TRBJ2-7; perhaps TRBD1 as D (6 bases). Looked up from germline, CDR1 is MNHEY and CDR2 is SVGAGI. The V gene lost 7 bases and the J gene lost 2 bases, with 21 bases spanning the gap. This CDR3 has 16 amino acids. CDR3 DNA sequence: TGTGCCAGCACCTCCGGGACACTGGGGTTTGCCTACGAGCAGTACGTC. Its translation is CASTSGTLGFAYEQYV.

The chain has TRBV2 and TRBJ2-7; D is perhaps TRBD1 (5 bases). The CDR3 runs to 15 residues. Trimming took off 0 bases at V and 5 bases at J, with 14 bases between the two ends. Germline CDR1 and CDR2: SNHLY and FYNNEI. DNA of the CDR3: TGTGCCAGCAGTGAAGCGCCCAGGGTCGGAGACGAGCAGTACTTC. Translating gives CASSEAPRVGDEQYF.

The table lists this clonotype with a count of one. V gene TRBV5-6 combines with J gene TRBJ2-7, with D maybe TRBD2 (5 bases). This CDR3 has 14 residues. Per germline, CDR1 SGHDT and CDR2 YYEEEE. V shed 3 bases and J shed 7 bases, with 17 bases lying between them. As DNA, the CDR3 is TGTGCCAGCAGCTCCCCGCACCTCCGGGAAGAGCAGTACGTC. Translated: CASSSPHLREEQYV.

The chain links TRBV27 to TRBJ2-2; D is ambiguous. V lost 6 bases and J 6 bases, leaving 8 bases between the germline ends. The CDR3 covers 12 residues. Germline CDR1 MNHEY, CDR2 SMNVEV (reference sequence). The CDR3 loop reads CASSQIPGELFF. CDR3 DNA: TGTGCCAGCAGCCAAATCCCCGGGGAGCTGTTTTTT.

This clonotype was observed at least ten times. The chain carries TRBV18 and TRBJ2-6; D gene ambiguous. Trimming shortened V by 5 bases and J by 3 bases, and 5 bases separated the two germline ends. The CDR3 covers 13 residues. Germline CDR1 is KGHSH and CDR2 is LQKENI. CDR3 DNA: TGTGCCAGCTCAGGGAATGGGGCCAACGTCCTGACTTTC. Residues: CASSGNGANVLTF.

This clonotype was observed a few times. The J gene is TRBJ2-5, the V gene TRBV7-3, with D perhaps matching TRBD2 (6 bases). This CDR3 region has 14 residues. Germline V gives CDR1 SGHTA, CDR2 FQGTGA. With 2 bases removed from V and 5 bases from J, the gap between germline ends came to 12 bases. The CDR3 loop reads CASSLGDSLETQYF. CDR3 nucleotide sequence: TGTGCCAGCAGCTTAGGGGACTCGCTGGAGACCCAGTACTTC.

The V call is TRBV20-1, the J call TRBJ2-7, with TRBD1 as a possible D gene (6 bases). The CDR3 spans 13 residues. V shed 5 bases and J shed 4 bases, with 15 bases lying between them. CDR1 and CDR2 from the germline V gene are DFQATT and SNEGSKA (reference sequence). The CDR3 coding sequence is TGCAGTGCTCAGGGGAAAGGTAAATACGAGCAGTACTTC. Amino acids: CSAQGKGKYEQYF.

This clonotype was seen only a few times. The chain recombines TRBV5-6 with TRBJ2-7, with D possibly being TRBD1 or TRBD2 (5 bases each). The germline V gene encodes CDR1 SGHDT and CDR2 YYEEEE. V lost 2 bases and J 4 bases, leaving 7 bases between the germline ends. The CDR3 extends over 12 amino acids. CDR3 nucleotide sequence: TGTGCCAGCAGCTTAGGGGAGTACGAGCAGTACGTC. It is translated as CASSLGEYEQYV.

This clonotype turned up a few times. The chain uses TRBV5-1 and TRBJ1-2, with D tentatively TRBD1 (5 bases). The V end lost 4 bases, the J end lost 4 bases, and 11 bases lay between the germline ends. The germline V gene has CDR1 SGHRS and CDR2 YFSETQ. The CDR3 contains 13 residues. The DNA of the CDR3 is TGCGCCAGCAGCCCGACAGCGACCTATGGCTACACCTTC. Encoded protein: CASSPTATYGYTF.

This clonotype was observed a handful of times. The rearrangement links TRBV7-3 to TRBJ2-7, with a tentative D call TRBD2 (5 bases). Trimming took 5 bases from V and 0 from J, leaving 14 bases between them. The CDR3 spans 15 residues. The germline CDR1 and CDR2 sequences are SGHTA and FQGTGA. The CDR3 protein is CASSHGVWGSYEQYV. In nucleotides, the CDR3 is TGTGCCAGCAGCCACGGGGTCTGGGGCTCCTACGAGCAGTACGTC.

This clonotype was seen a few times. V is TRBV7-8 and J is TRBJ1-4, with 10 bases matching TRBD1. CDR3 length: 20 amino acids. Germline CDR1 reads SGHVS; CDR2 reads FQNEAQ. Trimming took 4 bases from V and 2 from J; bases not matched to a gene: 16. Here the CDR3 DNA reads TGTGCCAGCAGCTCCTCCCGGACAGGGGGTTTACTCAAGACTAATGAAAAACTGTTTTTT. Translated, it gives CASSSSRTGGLLKTNEKLFF.

The chain recombines TRBV7-6 with TRBJ1-3, with a weak D call TRBD1 (5 bases). Per the germline V gene, CDR1 is SGHVS and CDR2 is FNYEAQ. This CDR3 has 13 residues. Deletions cut 5 bases from V and 4 bases from J, with 9 bases between. In nucleotides, the CDR3 is TGTGCCAGCAGCAAGGGACCCGGAAACACCATATATTTT. Translation: CASSKGPGNTIYF. Variable domain in full (rest from reference TRBV7-6 and TRBJ1-3): GAGVSQSPRYKVTKRGQDVALRCDPISGHVSLYWYRQALGQGPEFLTYFNYEAQQDKSGLPNDRFSAERPEGSISTLTIQRTEQRDSAMYRCASSKGPGNTIYFGEGSWLTVV.

This clonotype turned up a few times. The chain combines TRBV7-6 with TRBJ2-2, with TRBD2 matching over 14 bases. Germline CDR1 SGHVS, CDR2 FNYEAQ. The ends lost 5 bases at V and 0 bases at J; junction bases unmatched: 5. The CDR3 extends over 18 amino acids. The CDR3 here is CASSPRLAGGSNTGELFF. As DNA, the CDR3 is TGTGCCAGCAGCCCACGACTAGCGGGGGGGTCGAACACCGGGGAGCTGTTTTTT.

Ten or more counts support this clonotype. The chain has TRBV29-1 and TRBJ2-5; 9 positions match TRBD1. CDR1 SQVTM and CDR2 ANQGSEA come from the germline V gene. The CDR3 runs 12 residues. Losses at the gene ends were 6 bases for V and 5 bases for J; bases not matched to a gene: 4. The CDR3 region has the DNA TGCAGCGTCTGGACAGGGGCTGAGACCCAGTACTTC. It specifies CSVWTGAETQYF.

The table lists this clonotype with a few counts. The chain combines TRBV5-1 with TRBJ2-3; no clear D gene. From germline, CDR1 is SGHRS and CDR2 YFSETQ. The V end lost 4 bases, the J end lost 5 bases, and 14 bases lay between the germline ends. CDR3 length equals 14 residues. The CDR3 bases are TGCGCCAGCAGCCCAACTAATCCGGGAGATACGCAGTATTTT. Translating it yields CASSPTNPGDTQYF.

This clonotype was detected many times. The chain uses TRBV29-1 and TRBJ2-1, with D possibly being TRBD2 (5 bases). The CDR3 extends over 13 amino acids. CDR1 and CDR2 from the germline V gene are SQVTM and ANQGSEA. V was clipped by 2 bases and J by 2 bases, with 7 bases between them. The chain's CDR3 is CSVEQLAYNEQFF. DNA for the CDR3: TGCAGCGTTGAACAACTAGCCTACAATGAGCAGTTCTTC.

This clonotype was counted ten times or more. The rearrangement uses TRBV20-1 and TRBJ1-1, with 7 positions matching TRBD1. The CDR3 spans 13 residues. Germline CDR1 reads DFQATT; CDR2 reads SNEGSKA (reference sequence). Trimming at V came to 6 bases and at J to 3 bases, leaving 7 bases not matched to a gene. The CDR3 sequence is CSARSDRDTEAFF. CDR3 nucleotide sequence: TGCAGTGCCCGCAGTGACAGGGACACTGAAGCTTTCTTT.